Following are 3 T cell receptor beta chains from one sample sequenced in a study of T cells in narcolepsy. Sequencing used immunoSEQ multiplex PCR; TCRdb keeps in-frame clones, though not all of them. The sample carries about 40,000 clones, about 91% recorded once. Sample: CD45RA- memory CD4+ T cells from PBMCs. Receptors originate from a human donor with narcolepsy.

This clone appeared a few times. The J gene is TRBJ2-3, the V gene TRBV13; D is unresolved. Trimming shortened V by 4 bases and J by 7 bases, and 6 bases separated the two germline ends. CDR1 and CDR2 from the germline V gene are PRHDT and FYEKMQ (reference sequence). The CDR3 runs to 11 residues. The CDR3 here is CASSSGHTQYF. The CDR3 nucleotides are TGTGCCAGCAGCTCCGGTCATACGCAGTATTTT.

The rearrangement uses TRBV10-2 and TRBJ2-3; tentative D call: TRBD2 (6 bases). The CDR3 loop spans 17 amino acids. Germline assignment: CDR1 WSHSY and CDR2 SAAADI. V lost 6 bases to trimming and J lost 6 bases, with 25 bases between them. The CDR3, as DNA: TGCGCCAGCAGGAGGGTGCTCAGGGCGGGATCCTGGGATACGCAGTATTTT. The encoded protein is CASRRVLRAGSWDTQYF.

This clone was recorded a few times. The rearrangement links TRBV4-2 to TRBJ1-4, with TRBD1 matching 9 bases. CDR1 and CDR2 (germline): LGHNA, YNFKEQ. The CDR3 is made up of 14 amino acids. J gave up 7 bases and V 4 bases, and 4 bases lay outside the gene matches. CDR3 bases: TGTGCCAGCAGCCGTGGACAGGGGACTGAAAAACTGTTTTTT. Its translation: CASSRGQGTEKLFF.